The clone carrying this T cell receptor (beta chain) was counted only a few times. The antigen remains unidentified. Treatment: oral pan-JAK inhibitor, 5-10 mg twice daily. This entry belongs to a study of CD8+ T cells in alopecia areata. Overall study results and limits: Patients displayed less clarity in TCR sharing than mice, a finding possibly related to HLA. Sequencing of scalp tissue also captures the resident alphabeta T cells of normal skin. Many expanded lesional clones persisted in scalp and blood during tofacitinib.

Looked up from germline, CDR1 is LNHDA and CDR2 is SQIVND (reference sequence). This CDR3 is 15 amino acids long. V was shortened by 5 bases and J by 3 bases, with 16 bases between the two germline ends. cDNA prepared by RNA extraction and subsequent reverse transcription served as the template for sequencing. Measured with immunoSEQ multiplex PCR; TCRdb has only the in-frame clones, and not every one. There are roughly 190,000 clones in the sample; approximately 61% occur only once, and over 0.9% lies in the top ten. Specimen: CD4+ T cells sorted from blood, collected at week 24, from a patient treated with tofacitinib. The receptor was derived from a human donor with alopecia areata. This chain joins TRBV19 and TRBJ2-5; the D gene is possibly TRBD2 (6 bases). CDR3 in amino acids: CASSLSGLTEETQYF. The CDR3 bases are TGTGCCAGTAGTCTGTCGGGACTTACAGAAGAGACCCAGTACTTC.